The clone carrying this T cell receptor beta chain occurred many times. This sample stems from a study of T-cell reconstitution after alpha-beta-depleted transplantation in children. Preparation of the TCRbeta library was carried out with unique molecular identifiers. TCRdb fed the PCR reads into MiXCR, producing one record per CDR3 protein. The table has some 530,000 distinct CDR3 sequences, around an eighth seen once. The sample was PBMCs from the stem cell graft donor, taken from the stem cell graft. The sequence was collected from a human donor who donated a stem cell graft to a child with combined immunodeficiency.

The CDR3 protein is CATSDPARLAGEQFF. Written as DNA, the CDR3 is TGTGCCACCAGTGACCCCGCCCGGCTAGCGGGCGAGCAGTTCTTC. This sequence joins TRBV24-1 and TRBJ2-1, with 8 bases identical to TRBD2. The CDR3 has 15 amino acids. Trimming cost V 4 bases and J 10 bases; bases outside gene matches: 11. The germline CDR1 and CDR2 sequences are KGHDR and SFDVKD.